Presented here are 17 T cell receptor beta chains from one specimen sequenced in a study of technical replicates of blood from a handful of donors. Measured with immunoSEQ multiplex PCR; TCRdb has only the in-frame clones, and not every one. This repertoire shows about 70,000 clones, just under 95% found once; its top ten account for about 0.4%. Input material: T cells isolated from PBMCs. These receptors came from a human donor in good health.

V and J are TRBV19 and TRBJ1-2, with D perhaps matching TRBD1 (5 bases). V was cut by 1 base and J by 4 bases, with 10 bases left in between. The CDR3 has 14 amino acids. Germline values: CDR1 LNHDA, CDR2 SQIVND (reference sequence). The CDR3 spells CASSIAGQGYGYTF. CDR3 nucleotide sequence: TGTGCCAGTAGTATAGCTGGGCAGGGCTATGGCTACACCTTC. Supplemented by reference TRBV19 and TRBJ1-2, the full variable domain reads DGGITQSPKYLFRKEGQNVTLSCEQNLNHDAMYWYRQDPGQGLRLIYYSQIVNDFQKGDIAEGYSVSREKKESFPLTVTSAQKNPTAFYLCASSIAGQGYGYTFGSGTRLTVV.

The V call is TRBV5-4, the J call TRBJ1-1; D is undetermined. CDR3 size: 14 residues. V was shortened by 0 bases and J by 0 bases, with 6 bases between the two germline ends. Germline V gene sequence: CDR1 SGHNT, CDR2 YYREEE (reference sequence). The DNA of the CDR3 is TGTGCCAGCAGCTTGGTCGGAGTGAACACTGAAGCTTTCTTT. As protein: CASSLVGVNTEAFF. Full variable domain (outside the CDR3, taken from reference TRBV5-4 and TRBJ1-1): ETGVTQSPTHLIKTRGQQVTLRCSSQSGHNTVSWYQQALGQGPQFIFQYYREEENGRGNFPPRFSGLQFPNYSSELNVNALELDDSALYLCASSLVGVNTEAFFGQGTRLTVV.

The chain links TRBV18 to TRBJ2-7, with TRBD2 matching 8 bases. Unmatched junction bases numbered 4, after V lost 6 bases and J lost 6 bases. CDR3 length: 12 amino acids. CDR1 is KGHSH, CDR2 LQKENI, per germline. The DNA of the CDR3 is TGTGCCAGCTCGCCTACTAGCGGCGAGCAGTACTTC. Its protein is CASSPTSGEQYF.

The CDR3 nucleotides read TGCGCCAGCAGCCAAGCGCCCAGCTCCTACAATGAGCAGTTCTTC. It codes for CASSQAPSSYNEQFF. The genes are TRBV4-1 and TRBJ2-1, with no clear D. Germline-derived CDR1 and CDR2 are MGHRA and YSYEKL. This CDR3 comprises 15 residues. With 1 base removed from V and 0 bases from J, the gap between germline ends came to 7 bases.

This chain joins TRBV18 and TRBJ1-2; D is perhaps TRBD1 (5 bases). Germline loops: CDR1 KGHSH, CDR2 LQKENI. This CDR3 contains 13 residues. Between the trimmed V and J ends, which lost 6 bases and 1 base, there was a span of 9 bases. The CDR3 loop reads CASSRGDNYGYTF. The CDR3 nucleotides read TGTGCCAGCTCCCGGGGGGATAACTATGGCTACACCTTC. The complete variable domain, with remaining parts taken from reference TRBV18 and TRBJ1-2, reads NAGVMQNPRHLVRRRGQEARLRCSPMKGHSHVYWYRQLPEEGLKFMVYLQKENIIDESGMPKERFSAEFPKEGPSILRIQQVVRGDSAAYFCASSRGDNYGYTFGSGTRLTVV.

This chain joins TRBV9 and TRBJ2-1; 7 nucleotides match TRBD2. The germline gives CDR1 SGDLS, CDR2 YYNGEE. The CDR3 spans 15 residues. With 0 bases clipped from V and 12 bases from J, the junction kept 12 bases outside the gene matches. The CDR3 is CASSVDGGGAPGQFF. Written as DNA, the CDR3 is TGTGCCAGCAGCGTAGACGGGGGAGGGGCTCCCGGGCAGTTCTTC.

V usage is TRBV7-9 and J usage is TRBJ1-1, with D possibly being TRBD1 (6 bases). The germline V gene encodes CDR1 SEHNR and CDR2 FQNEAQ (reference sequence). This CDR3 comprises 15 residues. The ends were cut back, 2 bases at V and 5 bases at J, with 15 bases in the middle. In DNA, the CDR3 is TGTGCCAGCAGCTTAAGAGCACAGGGAGGGACTGAAGCTTTCTTT. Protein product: CASSLRAQGGTEAFF. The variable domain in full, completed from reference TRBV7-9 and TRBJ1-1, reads DTGVSQNPRHKITKRGQNVTFRCDPISEHNRLYWYRQTLGQGPEFLTYFQNEAQLEKSRLLSDRFSAERPKGSFSTLEIQRTEQGDSAMYLCASSLRAQGGTEAFFGQGTRLTVV.

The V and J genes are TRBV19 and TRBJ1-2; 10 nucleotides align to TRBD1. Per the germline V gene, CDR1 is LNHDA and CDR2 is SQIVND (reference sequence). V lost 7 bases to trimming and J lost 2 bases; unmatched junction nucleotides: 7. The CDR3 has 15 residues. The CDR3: CASKSPGQGNYGYTF. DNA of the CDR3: TGTGCCAGTAAATCTCCGGGACAGGGGAACTATGGCTACACCTTC.

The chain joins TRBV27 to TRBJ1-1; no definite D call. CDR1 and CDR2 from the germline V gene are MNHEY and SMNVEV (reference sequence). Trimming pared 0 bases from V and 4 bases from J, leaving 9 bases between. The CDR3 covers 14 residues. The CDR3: CASSLSGGSTEAFF. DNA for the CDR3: TGTGCCAGCAGTTTATCTGGAGGGTCCACTGAAGCTTTCTTT.

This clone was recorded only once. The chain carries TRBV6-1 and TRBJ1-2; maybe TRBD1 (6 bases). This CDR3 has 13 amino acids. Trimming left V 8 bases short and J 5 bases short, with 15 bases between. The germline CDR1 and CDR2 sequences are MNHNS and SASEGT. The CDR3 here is CASLLRGGYGYTF. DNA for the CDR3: TGTGCCAGCCTCCTCAGGGGCGGGTATGGCTACACCTTC.

CDR3 residues: CASSPIGQGLNTEAFF. The CDR3 DNA sequence: TGTGCCAGCTCACCGATAGGACAGGGCTTGAACACTGAAGCTTTCTTT. The genes are TRBV18 and TRBJ1-1; 8 bases agree with TRBD1. The CDR3 consists of 16 residues. The V and J ends lost 3 bases and 0 bases, in that order; junction bases with no gene match: 6. CDR1 KGHSH and CDR2 LQKENI come from the germline V gene.

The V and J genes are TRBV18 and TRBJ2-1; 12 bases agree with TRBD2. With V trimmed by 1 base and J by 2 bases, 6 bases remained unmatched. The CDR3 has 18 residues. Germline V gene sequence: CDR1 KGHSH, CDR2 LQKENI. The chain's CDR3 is CASSPLSGLAGTYNEQFF. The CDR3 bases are TGTGCCAGCTCACCACTTTCTGGACTAGCGGGGACCTACAATGAGCAGTTCTTC.

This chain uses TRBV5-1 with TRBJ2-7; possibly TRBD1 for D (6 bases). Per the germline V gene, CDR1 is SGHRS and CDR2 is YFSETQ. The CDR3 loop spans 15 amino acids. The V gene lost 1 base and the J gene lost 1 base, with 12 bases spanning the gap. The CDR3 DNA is TGCGCCAGCAGCTTGTTAGACAGGTCTTCCTACGAGCAGTACTTC. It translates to CASSLLDRSSYEQYF.

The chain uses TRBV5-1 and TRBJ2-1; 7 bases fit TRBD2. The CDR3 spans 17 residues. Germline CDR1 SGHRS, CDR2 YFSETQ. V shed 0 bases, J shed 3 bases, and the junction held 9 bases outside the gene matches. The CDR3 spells CASSLAGRLADYNEQFF. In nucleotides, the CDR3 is TGCGCCAGCAGCTTGGCCGGGCGGCTAGCGGACTACAATGAGCAGTTCTTC.

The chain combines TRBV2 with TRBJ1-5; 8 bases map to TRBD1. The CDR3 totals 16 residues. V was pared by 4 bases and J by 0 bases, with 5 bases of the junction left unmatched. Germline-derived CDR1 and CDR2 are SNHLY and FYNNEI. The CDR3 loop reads CASSAGRGPSNQPQHF. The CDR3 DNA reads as TGTGCCAGCAGTGCCGGCAGGGGGCCTAGCAATCAGCCCCAGCATTTT.

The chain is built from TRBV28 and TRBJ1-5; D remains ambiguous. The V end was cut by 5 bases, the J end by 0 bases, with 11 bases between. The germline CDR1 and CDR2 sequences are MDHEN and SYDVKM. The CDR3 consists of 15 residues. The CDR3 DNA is TGTGCCAGCAGTCGCGGGTACTTTAGCAATCAGCCCCAGCATTTT. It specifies CASSRGYFSNQPQHF.

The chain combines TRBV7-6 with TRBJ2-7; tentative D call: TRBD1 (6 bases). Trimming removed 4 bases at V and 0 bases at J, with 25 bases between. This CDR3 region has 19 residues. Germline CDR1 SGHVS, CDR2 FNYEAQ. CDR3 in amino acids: CASSSMNQTGRYISYEQYF. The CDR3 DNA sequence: TGTGCCAGCAGCTCGATGAACCAGACAGGCCGGTACATCTCCTACGAGCAGTACTTC.